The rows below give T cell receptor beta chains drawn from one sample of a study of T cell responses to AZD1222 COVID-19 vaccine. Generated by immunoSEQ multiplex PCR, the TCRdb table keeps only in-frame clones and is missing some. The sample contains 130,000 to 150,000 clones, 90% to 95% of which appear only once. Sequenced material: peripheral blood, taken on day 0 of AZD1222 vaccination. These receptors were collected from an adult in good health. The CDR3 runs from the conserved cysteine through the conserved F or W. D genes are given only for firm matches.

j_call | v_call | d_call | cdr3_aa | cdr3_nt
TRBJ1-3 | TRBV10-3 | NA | CAIHGPSHFPDSGNTIYF | TGTGCCATCCACGGGCCCAGCCACTTTCCCGACTCTGGAAACACCATATATTTT
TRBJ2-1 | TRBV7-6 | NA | CASSLTGGEYNEQFF | TGTGCCAGCAGCTTAACAGGGGGGGAATACAATGAGCAGTTCTTC
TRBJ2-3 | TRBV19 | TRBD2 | CASSLRGGRPLPSTDTQYF | TGTGCCAGTAGTCTCCGGGGGGGGCGGCCGCTTCCTAGCACAGATACGCAGTATTTT
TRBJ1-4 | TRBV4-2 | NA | CASSQDGEKLFF | TGTGCCAGCAGCCAAGATGGGGAAAAACTGTTTTTT
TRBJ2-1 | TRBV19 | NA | CASGSVSYNEQFF | TGTGCCAGTGGTAGTGTATCCTACAATGAGCAGTTCTTC
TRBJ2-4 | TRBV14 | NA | CASSQDFIQYF | TGTGCCAGCAGCCAAGATTTCATTCAGTACTTC
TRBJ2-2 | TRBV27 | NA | CASSLSLNTGELFF | TGTGCCAGCAGTTTATCCCTCAACACCGGGGAGCTGTTTTTT
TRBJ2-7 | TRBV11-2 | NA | CASSLDLPISSYEQYF | TGTGCCAGCAGCTTAGACCTACCGATCTCTTCCTACGAGCAGTACTTC
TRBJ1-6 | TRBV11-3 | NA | CASSLEGHFSSYNSPLHF | TGTGCCAGCAGCTTAGAAGGGCACTTTAGCTCCTATAATTCACCCCTCCACTTT
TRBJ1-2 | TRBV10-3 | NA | CAISEPWGGLYGYTF | TGTGCCATCAGTGAGCCCTGGGGGGGGCTGTATGGCTACACCTTC
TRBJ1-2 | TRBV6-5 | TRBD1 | CASSPRTGNNYGYTF | TGTGCCAGCAGTCCCCGGACAGGGAACAACTATGGCTACACCTTC
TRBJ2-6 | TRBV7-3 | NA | CASSPRRNSGANVLTF | TGTGCCAGCAGCCCCCGACGGAACTCTGGGGCCAACGTCCTGACTTTC
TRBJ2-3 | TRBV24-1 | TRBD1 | CATSDRTGTVTDTQYF | TGTGCCACCAGTGATCGTACCGGGACAGTAACAGATACGCAGTATTTT
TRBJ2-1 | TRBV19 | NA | CASSSPGTVPMEQFF | TGTGCCAGTAGTTCCCCCGGGACCGTTCCCATGGAGCAGTTCTTC
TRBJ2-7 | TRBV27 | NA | CASSIRGYSSYEQYF | TGTGCCAGCAGTATCAGGGGCTATAGCTCCTACGAGCAGTACTTC